These T cell receptor beta chains were read from a single sample in a study of cytomegalovirus exposure and HLA in healthy donors. TCRdb's table, derived via immunoSEQ multiplex PCR, lists solely in-frame clones and lacks some. The table includes some 170,000 clones, 70% to 80% detected once. The source material was PBMCs. Receptors originate from a man aged 55 to 70 in good health and CMV-seronegative. Each CDR3 is given with its conserved first and last residue. D genes are given only for firm matches. Only some rows state a clone size, as once, few, many or a class for expanded clones.

cdr3_length j_call d_call clone_size v_call cdr3_aa cdr3_nt
14 TRBJ1-1 TRBD1 few TRBV18 CASSPWDRGTEAFF TGTGCCAGCTCACCTTGGGACAGGGGGACTGAAGCTTTCTTT
16 TRBJ1-2 - few TRBV4-3 CASSQDYRGLDYGYTF TGCGCCAGCAGCCAAGATTATCGGGGATTAGACTATGGCTACACCTTC
15 TRBJ1-6 TRBD1 - TRBV28 CASSAPDRGNSPLHF TGTGCCAGCAGTGCCCCGGACAGGGGTAATTCACCCCTCCACTTT
16 TRBJ1-2 - - TRBV7-9 CASSQRGTSPFYGYTF TGTGCCAGCAGCCAGAGGGGGACAAGTCCCTTCTATGGCTACACCTTC
16 TRBJ2-6 TRBD1 few TRBV19 CASSITGGSGANVLTF TGTGCCAGTAGTATAACAGGGGGCTCTGGGGCCAACGTCCTGACTTTC
13 TRBJ2-1 - - TRBV19 CASSLRVHNEQFF TGTGCCAGTAGTTTACGGGTGCACAATGAGCAGTTCTTC
11 TRBJ1-4 - - TRBV29-1 CSVRGNEKLFF TGCAGCGTGAGGGGGAATGAAAAACTGTTTTTT
16 TRBJ2-5 - - TRBV4-2 CASSQEWGGGGETQYF TGTGCCAGCAGCCAAGAGTGGGGAGGTGGGGGGGAGACCCAGTACTTC
15 TRBJ2-7 TRBD2 - TRBV28 CASSWGSGSRGEQYF TGTGCCAGCAGTTGGGGTAGCGGGAGCCGGGGGGAGCAGTACTTC
14 TRBJ1-1 TRBD1 - TRBV5-1 CASRTGGANTEAFF TGCGCCAGCAGGACAGGGGGCGCAAACACTGAAGCTTTCTTT
15 TRBJ2-7 TRBD1 - TRBV5-1 CASSPDRTLSYEQYF TGCGCCAGCAGCCCGGACAGGACCTTATCCTACGAGCAGTACTTC
12 TRBJ1-1 - - TRBV6-5 CASSPPGSEAFF TGTGCCAGCAGTCCGCCGGGTTCGGAAGCTTTCTTT
15 TRBJ2-7 TRBD2 once TRBV30 CAWSVTSGGGYEQYF TGTGCCTGGAGTGTCACCAGCGGGGGGGGATACGAGCAGTACTTC
16 TRBJ2-1 - - TRBV9 CASSVEEEGAWGEQFF TGTGCCAGCAGCGTAGAGGAGGAGGGAGCCTGGGGTGAGCAGTTCTTC
18 TRBJ1-4 TRBD1 - TRBV10-3 CAISESDRVGVTNEKLFF TGTGCCATCAGTGAGTCGGACAGGGTTGGCGTAACTAATGAAAAACTGTTTTTT
12 TRBJ1-1 - few TRBV7-9 CSSSLTQSEAFF TGTTCCAGCAGCTTAACACAGTCTGAAGCTTTCTTT
14 TRBJ2-1 - few TRBV5-1 CASSLAPGRNEQFF TGCGCCAGCAGCTTGGCGCCGGGGAGGAATGAGCAGTTCTTC
13 TRBJ2-7 - - TRBV27 CASRKGGGYEQYF TGTGCCAGCAGGAAGGGTGGAGGTTACGAGCAGTACTTC
13 TRBJ1-2 TRBD1 few TRBV7-2 CASSTGQGNGYTF TGTGCCAGCAGCACGGGACAGGGGAATGGCTACACCTTC
15 TRBJ2-1 - - TRBV7-3 CASSPRIVSYNEQFF TGTGCCAGCAGCCCCCGTATTGTCTCCTACAATGAGCAGTTCTTC
14 TRBJ1-4 TRBD1 - TRBV19 CASSMGQGFEKLFF TGTGCCAGTAGTATGGGACAGGGTTTCGAAAAACTGTTTTTT
15 TRBJ1-1 TRBD1 - TRBV7-2 CASSLGGRGDTEAFF TGTGCCAGCAGCTTGGGGGGCAGGGGGGATACTGAAGCTTTCTTT
11 TRBJ2-2 - - TRBV20-1 CSASISGWLFF TGCAGTGCTAGTATCTCAGGGTGGCTGTTTTTT
17 TRBJ2-2 TRBD2 - TRBV7-3 CASSSKAGTSNTGELFF TGTGCCAGCAGCTCAAAAGCCGGGACTAGCAACACCGGGGAGCTGTTTTTT
15 TRBJ1-2 TRBD1 - TRBV30 CAWSFPGQGSFGYTF TGTGCCTGGAGTTTTCCGGGACAGGGGTCATTCGGCTACACCTTC
17 TRBJ1-2 TRBD1 - TRBV19 CASSEGTGGLNNYGYTF TGTGCCAGTAGTGAAGGGACAGGGGGTCTAAACAACTATGGCTACACCTTC
14 TRBJ2-7 TRBD1 - TRBV7-2 CASSTQGARYEQYF TGTGCCAGCAGCACCCAGGGGGCGAGGTACGAGCAGTACTTC
15 TRBJ2-4 TRBD2 few TRBV5-4 CASGRSGGPKNIQYF TGTGCCAGCGGCCGTAGCGGGGGGCCCAAAAACATTCAGTACTTC
17 TRBJ2-1 TRBD2 - TRBV7-6 CASSSDPWTSTNNEQFF TGTGCCAGCAGTTCCGACCCTTGGACTAGCACAAACAATGAGCAGTTCTTC